The present T cell receptor (beta chain) was sequenced within a study of cytomegalovirus exposure and HLA in healthy donors (dated by TCRdb to the late 2010s). Regarding the study in general: According to a later analysis, one platform produced both the 110 or so validation repertoires and the approximately 660 repertoires of the first cohort. The study aimed to test whether signatures of past pathogen exposure could be identified by cataloging public T cell receptors. Besides the first cohort of under 700 subjects, a separate validation cohort made up of 120 different subjects was used. High-throughput TCR immunosequencing, statistical association of individual TCRs with disease status, and machine learning were combined to predict cytomegalovirus infection status. Results and caveats for the whole study, not just this receptor: While some public TCRs were present in many individuals, most TCR sequences turned up only very rarely across donors. Three of the identified cytomegalovirus-associated TCR beta chains were confirmed in vitro to be specific for cytomegalovirus antigens. A later analysis found that TCRs clustered in the first cohort also tended to co-occur in the approximately 120 validation repertoires, with approximately 94% of cluster scores above 0. It was suggested by the authors that the approach could potentially be generalized to other disease states and immunological phenotypes. The study listed 150 to 200 TCR beta chains as associated with cytomegalovirus. A later analysis lacked HLA typing for the validation cohort, so it scored co-occurrence in that cohort across all 110 or so repertoires. The classifier was reported to diagnose cytomegalovirus status with high specificity and sensitivity in both the original and validation cohorts.

The donors belonged to the validation cohort of approximately 130 subjects, which was separate from the roughly 700-subject first cohort. CDR1 and CDR2 are read off the germline V gene as MNHEY and SVGAGI. Including the terminal cysteine and phenylalanine, the CDR3 comprises 13 residues. Solely the CDR3 DNA is kept, with 39 bases framed from the first base. The trim is 6 bases for V and 6 bases for J, with a gap of 11 bases between the germline ends. Details on this clone: The antigen this receptor binds is unknown. No clone much larger than this one lies a single base away; base qualities are absent.

The library was generated by the immunoSEQ multiplex PCR assay. The study's own analysis went as follows. A statistical classification framework was built to diagnose cytomegalovirus status from the catalog of TCR beta chain sequences. The table was pulled from immuneACCESS by TCRdb, which kept in-frame rearrangements only. Such tables lose some clones; where checked, under half of the loss comes from unresolved V genes, and the rest has no known cause. The V and J calls and clone size were taken over from that table, and D and trimming were inferred from the DNA. This sample is represented by about 260,000 clones; about nine tenths of them were singletons. The ten largest clones take up approximately 3% of the sample.

The specimen sequenced was PBMCs. The chain is made from TRBV6-5 and TRBJ2-2; matching of 5 bases hints at TRBD2 as the D gene. This sequence was found in a woman in her twenties or thirties in good health and CMV-seronegative. The CDR3 reads as follows: CASSQAAAGELFF. The DNA sequence is as follows: TGTGCCAGCAGCCAGGCAGCGGCCGGGGAGCTGTTTTTT.